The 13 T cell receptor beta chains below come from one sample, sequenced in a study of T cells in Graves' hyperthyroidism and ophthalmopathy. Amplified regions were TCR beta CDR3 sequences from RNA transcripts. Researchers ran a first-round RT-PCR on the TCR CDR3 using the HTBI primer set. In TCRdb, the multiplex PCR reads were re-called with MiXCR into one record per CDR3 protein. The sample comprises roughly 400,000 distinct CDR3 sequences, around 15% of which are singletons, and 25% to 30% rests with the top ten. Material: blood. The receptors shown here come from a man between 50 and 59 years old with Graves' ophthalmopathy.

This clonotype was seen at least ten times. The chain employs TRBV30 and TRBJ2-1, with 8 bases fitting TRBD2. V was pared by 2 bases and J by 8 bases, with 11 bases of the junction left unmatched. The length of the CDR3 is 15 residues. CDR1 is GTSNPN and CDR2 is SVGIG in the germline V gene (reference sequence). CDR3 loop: CAWSLRREGRHEQFF. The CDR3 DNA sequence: TGTGCCTGGAGTTTAAGACGGGAGGGCCGCCATGAGCAGTTCTTC. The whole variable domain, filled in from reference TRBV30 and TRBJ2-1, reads SQTIHQWPATLVQPVGSPLSLECTVEGTSNPNLYWYRQAAGRGLQLLFYSVGIGQISSEVPQNLSASRPQDRQFILSSKKLLLSDSGFYLCAWSLRREGRHEQFFGPGTRLTVL.

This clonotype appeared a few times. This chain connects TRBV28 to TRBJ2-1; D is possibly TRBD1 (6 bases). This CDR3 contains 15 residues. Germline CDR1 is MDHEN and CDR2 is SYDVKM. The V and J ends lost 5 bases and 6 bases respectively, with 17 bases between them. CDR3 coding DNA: TGTGCCAGCAGTCCTCCCGGACAGACTCTCAATGAGCAGTTCTTC. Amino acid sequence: CASSPPGQTLNEQFF.

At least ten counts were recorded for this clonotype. As DNA, the CDR3 is TGTGCCAGCAAAGTGGCTAGCGGGAGTCATGAGCAGTTCTTC. Amino acid sequence: CASKVASGSHEQFF. V is TRBV12-3 or TRBV12-4 and J is TRBJ2-1; 10 nucleotides agree with TRBD2. The CDR3 contains 14 residues. Trimming at V came to 7 bases and at J to 8 bases, leaving 8 bases not matched to a gene.

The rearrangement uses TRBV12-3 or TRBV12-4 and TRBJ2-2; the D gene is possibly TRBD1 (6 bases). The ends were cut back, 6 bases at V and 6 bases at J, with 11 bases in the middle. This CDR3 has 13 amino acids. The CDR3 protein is CASSIRGSGELFF. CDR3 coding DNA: TGTGCCAGCAGCATCAGGGGTTCCGGGGAGCTGTTTTTT.

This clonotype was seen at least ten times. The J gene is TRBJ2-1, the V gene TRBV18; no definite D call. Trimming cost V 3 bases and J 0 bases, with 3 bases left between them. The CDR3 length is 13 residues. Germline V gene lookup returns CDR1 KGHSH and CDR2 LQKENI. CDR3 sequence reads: CASSPASYNEQFF. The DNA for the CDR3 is TGTGCCAGCTCACCCGCCTCCTACAATGAGCAGTTCTTC.

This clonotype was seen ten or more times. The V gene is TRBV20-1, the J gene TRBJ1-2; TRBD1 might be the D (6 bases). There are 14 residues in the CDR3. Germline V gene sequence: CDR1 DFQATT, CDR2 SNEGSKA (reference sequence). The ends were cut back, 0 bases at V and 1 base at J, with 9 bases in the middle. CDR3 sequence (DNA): TGCAGTGCTAGAGATACAGGGATTAACTATGGCTACACCTTC. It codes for CSARDTGINYGYTF.

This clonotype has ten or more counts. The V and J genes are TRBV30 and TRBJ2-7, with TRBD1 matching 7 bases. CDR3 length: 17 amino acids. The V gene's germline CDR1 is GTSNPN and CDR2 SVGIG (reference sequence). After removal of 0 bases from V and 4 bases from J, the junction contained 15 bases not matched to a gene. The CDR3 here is CAWSVQRPDRVIYEQYF. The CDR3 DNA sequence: TGTGCCTGGAGTGTCCAAAGACCAGACAGGGTTATTTACGAGCAGTACTTC. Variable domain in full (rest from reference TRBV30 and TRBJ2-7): SQTIHQWPATLVQPVGSPLSLECTVEGTSNPNLYWYRQAAGRGLQLLFYSVGIGQISSEVPQNLSASRPQDRQFILSSKKLLLSDSGFYLCAWSVQRPDRVIYEQYFGPGTRLTVT.

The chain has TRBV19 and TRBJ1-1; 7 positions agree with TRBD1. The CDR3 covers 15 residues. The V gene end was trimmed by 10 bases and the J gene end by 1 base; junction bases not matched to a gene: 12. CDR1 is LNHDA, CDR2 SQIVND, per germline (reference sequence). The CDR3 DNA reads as TGTGCCACTGACGGGGGACAGCAAACGAACACTGAAGCTTTCTTT. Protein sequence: CATDGGQQTNTEAFF.

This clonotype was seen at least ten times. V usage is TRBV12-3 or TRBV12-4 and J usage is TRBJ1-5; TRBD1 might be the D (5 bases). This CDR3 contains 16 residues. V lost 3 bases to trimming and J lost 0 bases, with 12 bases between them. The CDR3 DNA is TGTGCCAGCAGTTTGGCGGACATCTATAGCAATCAGCCCCAGCATTTT. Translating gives CASSLADIYSNQPQHF.

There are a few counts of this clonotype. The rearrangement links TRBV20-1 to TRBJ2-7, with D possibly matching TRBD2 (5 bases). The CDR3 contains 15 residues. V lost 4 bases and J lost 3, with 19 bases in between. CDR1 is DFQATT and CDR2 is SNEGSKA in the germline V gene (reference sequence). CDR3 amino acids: CSATSGRVSYYEQYF. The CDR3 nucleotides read TGCAGTGCTACATCTGGGCGGGTCTCTTACTACGAGCAGTACTTC.

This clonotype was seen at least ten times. The CDR3 DNA reads TGTGCCAGCAGTTCAGCAGATCTCACAGCTGACTACGAGCAGTACTTC. This sequence encodes CASSSADLTADYEQYF. This sequence joins TRBV27 and TRBJ2-7; D is ambiguous. This CDR3 contains 16 residues. Trimming took 4 bases from V and 3 from J, leaving 19 bases between them. Germline CDR1 and CDR2: MNHEY and SMNVEV (reference sequence).

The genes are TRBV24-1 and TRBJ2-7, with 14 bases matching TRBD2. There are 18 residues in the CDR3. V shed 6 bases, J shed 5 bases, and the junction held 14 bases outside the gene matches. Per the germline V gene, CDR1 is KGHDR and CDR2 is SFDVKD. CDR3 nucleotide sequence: TGTGCCACCAGTAAAACCGGGACTAGCGGGAGACATAGTAACGAGCAGTACTTC. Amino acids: CATSKTGTSGRHSNEQYF.

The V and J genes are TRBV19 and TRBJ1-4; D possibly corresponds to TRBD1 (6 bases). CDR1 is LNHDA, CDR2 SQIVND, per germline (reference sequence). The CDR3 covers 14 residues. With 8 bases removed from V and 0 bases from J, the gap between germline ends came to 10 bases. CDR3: CASRTAATNEKLFF. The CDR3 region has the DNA TGTGCCAGTCGGACAGCGGCAACTAATGAAAAACTGTTTTTT.